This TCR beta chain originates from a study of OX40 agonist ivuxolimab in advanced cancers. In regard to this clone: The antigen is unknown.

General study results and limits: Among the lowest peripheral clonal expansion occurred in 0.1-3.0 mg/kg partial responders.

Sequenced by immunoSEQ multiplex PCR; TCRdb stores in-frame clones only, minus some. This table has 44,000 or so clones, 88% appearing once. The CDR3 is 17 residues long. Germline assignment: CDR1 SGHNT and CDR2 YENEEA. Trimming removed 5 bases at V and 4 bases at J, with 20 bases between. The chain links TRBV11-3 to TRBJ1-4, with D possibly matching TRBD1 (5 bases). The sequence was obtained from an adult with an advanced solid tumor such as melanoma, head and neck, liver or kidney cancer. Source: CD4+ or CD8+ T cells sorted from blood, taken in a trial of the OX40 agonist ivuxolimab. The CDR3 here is CASSPDGTPWGNEKLFF. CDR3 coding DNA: TGTGCCAGCAGCCCTGACGGGACTCCATGGGGTAATGAAAAACTGTTTTTT. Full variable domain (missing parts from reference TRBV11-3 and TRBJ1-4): EAGVVQSPRYKIIEKKQPVAFWCNPISGHNTLYWYLQNLGQGPELLIRYENEEAVDDSQLPKDRFSAERLKGVDSTLKIQPAELGDSAVYLCASSPDGTPWGNEKLFFGSGTQLSVL.